The rows below give T cell receptor beta chains drawn from one sample of a study of cytomegalovirus exposure and HLA in healthy donors. Repertoires were generated with immunoSEQ multiplex PCR, while TCRdb's copy carries only in-frame clones and drops some. Counted here are about 120,000 clones, approximately 87% occurring once; the ten biggest clones make up under 6.5%. Sample: PBMCs. These TCRs come from a woman aged 18 to 35 in good health and CMV-seropositive. The CDR3 runs from the conserved cysteine through the conserved F or W. The D gene is left open where the match is weak. Where a row states a size, it is once, few, many or the class of an expanded clone; other rows omit it.

TRBJ2-3 | NA | TRBD2 | TRBV7-3 | CASSLNGRAGDTQYF | TGTGCCAGCAGCTTAAACGGGAGGGCGGGAGATACGCAGTATTTT
TRBJ2-2 | NA | TRBD2 | TRBV18 | CASSPGLDTGELFF | TGTGCCAGCTCACCAGGACTAGACACCGGGGAGCTGTTTTTT
TRBJ1-2 | NA | TRBD1 | TRBV13 | CASTRTGYGYTF | TGTGCCAGCACCCGGACAGGGTACGGCTACACCTTC
TRBJ1-1 | NA | NA | TRBV7-9 | CASSQPPTGLNTEAFF | TGTGCCAGCAGCCAACCTCCCACAGGGTTGAACACTGAAGCTTTCTTT
TRBJ2-2 | NA | TRBD2 | TRBV5-1 | CASSATSGGVTRELFF | TGCGCCAGCAGCGCCACGAGCGGGGGGGTAACCCGGGAGCTGTTTTTT
TRBJ2-7 | NA | NA | TRBV28 | CASSKSKAGEQYF | TGTGCCAGCAGTAAGTCCAAGGCGGGCGAGCAGTACTTC
TRBJ2-1 | NA | TRBD2 | TRBV6-5 | CASSYSASGSPEQFF | TGTGCCAGCAGTTACTCGGCTAGCGGAAGCCCTGAGCAGTTCTTC
TRBJ1-2 | NA | TRBD1 | TRBV4-1 | CASSRRSGTGRASNYGYTF | TGCGCCAGCAGCCGCCGTTCCGGGACAGGGCGGGCATCGAACTATGGCTACACCTTC
TRBJ1-5 | NA | NA | TRBV2 | CASSAQGGANQPQHF | TGTGCCAGCAGTGCACAGGGAGGGGCAAATCAGCCCCAGCATTTT
TRBJ1-2 | NA | NA | TRBV30 | CAWRGPYGYTF | TGTGCCTGGAGGGGGCCATATGGCTACACCTTC
TRBJ1-1 | NA | TRBD1 | TRBV7-7 | CASSATQGAQAFF | TGTGCTAGCAGCGCCACGCAGGGGGCGCAGGCTTTCTTT
TRBJ1-2 | few | TRBD1 | TRBV6-6 | CASREGQGVHYGYTF | TGTGCCAGCAGGGAGGGACAGGGGGTCCACTATGGCTACACCTTC
TRBJ2-3 | NA | TRBD2 | TRBV6-5 | CASSYSSGRAPDTQYF | TGTGCCAGCAGTTACTCGAGCGGGAGGGCCCCAGATACGCAGTATTTT
TRBJ2-5 | NA | TRBD1 | TRBV18 | CASSPDRLKETQYF | TGTGCCAGCTCCCCGGACAGGTTAAAAGAGACCCAGTACTTC
TRBJ2-1 | NA | TRBD2 | TRBV27 | CASSLYSGGRYNEQFF | TGTGCCAGCAGTTTGTATAGCGGGGGCCGCTACAATGAGCAGTTCTTC
TRBJ2-7 | NA | NA | TRBV30 | CAWSGQGYEQYF | TGTGCCTGGAGTGGGCAGGGTTACGAGCAGTACTTC
TRBJ2-3 | NA | TRBD2 | TRBV5-8 | CASSFGGGASDTQYF | TGTGCCAGCAGCTTCGGCGGGGGGGCTTCAGATACGCAGTATTTT
TRBJ1-2 | NA | TRBD1 | TRBV6-5 | CASRKGTGKEGYTF | TGTGCCAGCAGGAAAGGGACAGGGAAGGAAGGCTACACCTTC
TRBJ2-3 | NA | NA | TRBV25-1 | CASSESNTQYF | TGTGCCAGCAGTGAGAGTAATACGCAGTATTTT
TRBJ2-1 | NA | NA | TRBV6-1 | CASILYPEQFF | TGTGCCAGCATTCTATATCCTGAGCAGTTCTTC
TRBJ1-2 | NA | NA | TRBV6-1 | CASSQRGGQDYGYTF | TGTGCCAGCAGCCAGAGGGGGGGGCAAGACTATGGCTACACCTTC
TRBJ2-3 | NA | NA | TRBV27 | CASSLNGGQDTQYF | TGTGCCAGCAGTTTGAACGGGGGGCAAGATACGCAGTATTTT
TRBJ2-7 | NA | TRBD1 | TRBV30 | CAWSVMGTAYEQYF | TGTGCCTGGAGTGTGATGGGGACAGCCTACGAGCAGTACTTC
TRBJ1-1 | NA | TRBD1 | TRBV2 | CASSEGTGEPFF | TGTGCCAGCAGTGAAGGGACAGGGGAACCTTTCTTT
TRBJ1-2 | NA | NA | TRBV11-2 | CASSLAAGNGYTF | TGTGCCAGCAGCTTAGCTGCGGGGAATGGCTACACCTTC
TRBJ1-5 | NA | TRBD1 | TRBV27 | CASGDLQGASNQPQHF | TGTGCCAGCGGTGACCTACAGGGGGCAAGCAATCAGCCCCAGCATTTT
TRBJ1-2 | NA | TRBD1 | TRBV29-1 | CSVLPRDPGGGYTF | TGCAGCGTGCTGCCCCGGGACCCAGGGGGTGGCTACACCTTC
TRBJ1-6 | NA | TRBD1 | TRBV10-3 | CAISEGPYRGWNSPLHF | TGTGCCATCAGTGAGGGGCCTTACAGGGGTTGGAATTCACCCCTCCACTTT
TRBJ1-5 | once | TRBD1 | TRBV7-8 | CASSRYTGGRGFGNQPQHF | TGTGCCAGCAGCAGATATACAGGGGGCAGAGGTTTTGGCAATCAGCCCCAGCATTTT
TRBJ2-4 | NA | TRBD2 | TRBV29-1 | CSAKGRSGPSLYF | TGCAGCGCCAAGGGGCGTAGCGGGCCCTCGCTGTACTTC
TRBJ2-7 | NA | TRBD2 | TRBV30 | CAWSEGLAVHEQYF | TGTGCCTGGAGTGAGGGACTAGCGGTGCATGAGCAGTACTTC
TRBJ1-2 | NA | NA | TRBV18 | CASSPETGQGTF | TGTGCCAGCTCCCCTGAAACAGGGCAGGGGACCTTC
TRBJ2-2 | NA | TRBD2 | TRBV9 | CASTSGEGNTGELFF | TGTGCCAGCACCAGCGGGGAAGGGAACACCGGGGAGCTGTTTTTT
TRBJ2-7 | NA | NA | TRBV19 | CASSTDRSSEQYF | TGTGCCAGTAGTACCGACAGGTCTAGCGAGCAGTACTTC
TRBJ1-5 | NA | NA | TRBV5-1 | CASSLGRGSNQPQHF | TGCGCCAGCAGCTTGGGCAGGGGAAGCAATCAGCCCCAGCATTTT
TRBJ2-7 | NA | NA | TRBV27 | CASGLYEQYF | TGTGCCAGCGGACTCTACGAGCAGTACTTC
TRBJ1-2 | NA | NA | TRBV6-5 | CASSYLSGNYGYTF | TGTGCCAGCAGTTACTTGTCGGGAAACTATGGCTACACCTTC
TRBJ2-7 | few | NA | TRBV7-9 | CASSLGGGGIYEQYF | TGTGCCAGCAGCTTAGGTGGAGGGGGCATCTACGAGCAGTACTTC
TRBJ1-3 | NA | NA | TRBV28 | CASNSPDTSSGNTIYF | TGTGCCAGCAATTCACCGGACACCAGCTCTGGAAACACCATATATTTT